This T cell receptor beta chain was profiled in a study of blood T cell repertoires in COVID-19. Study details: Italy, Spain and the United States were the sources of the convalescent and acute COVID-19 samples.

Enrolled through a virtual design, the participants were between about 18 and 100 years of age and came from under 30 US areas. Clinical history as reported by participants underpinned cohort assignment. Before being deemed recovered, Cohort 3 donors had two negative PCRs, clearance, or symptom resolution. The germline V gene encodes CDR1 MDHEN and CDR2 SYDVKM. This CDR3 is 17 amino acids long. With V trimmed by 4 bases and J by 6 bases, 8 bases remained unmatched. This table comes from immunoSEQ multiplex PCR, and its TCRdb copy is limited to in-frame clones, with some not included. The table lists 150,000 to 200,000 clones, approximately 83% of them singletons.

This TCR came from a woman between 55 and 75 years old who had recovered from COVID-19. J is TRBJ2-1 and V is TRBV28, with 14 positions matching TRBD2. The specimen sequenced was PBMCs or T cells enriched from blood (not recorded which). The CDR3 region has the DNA TGTGCCAGCAGTTCGTGGACTAGCGGGAGGTTCCTCAATGAGCAGTTCTTC. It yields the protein CASSSWTSGRFLNEQFF. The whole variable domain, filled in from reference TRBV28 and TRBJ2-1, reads DVKVTQSSRYLVKRTGEKVFLECVQDMDHENMFWYRQDPGLGLRLIYFSYDVKMKEKGDIPEGYSVSREKKERFSLILESASTNQTSMYLCASSSWTSGRFLNEQFFGPGTRLTVL.